The text below deals with one TCR beta chain. The CDR3 contains 14 residues. Germline V lookup: CDR1 LNHDA, CDR2 SQIVND (reference sequence). Trimming removed 0 bases from V and 7 bases from J, with 12 bases in between. These data belong to a study of shared clonotypes between healthy human individuals. Libraries were prepared by immunoSEQ multiplex PCR; TCRdb keeps only in-frame clonotypes and omits some of them. The table has nearly 750,000 clones, 72% seen once. The donor population consisted of healthy HIV-negative adults with no recent acute infections or vaccinations. CD4+ cell separation produced CD45RA+ naive and CD45RA-negative memory subsets.

The source of this sequence is a woman in her 30s in good health. The specimen was memory CD4+ T cells sorted from blood. Subset indicated: CD45RA-negative fraction. The chain links TRBV19 to TRBJ1-1; the D gene is possibly TRBD1 (6 bases). The CDR3 here is CASSIDRDKNEAFF. As DNA, the CDR3 is TGTGCCAGTAGTATAGATCGGGACAAGAATGAAGCTTTCTTT.